A single sample is the source of the 3 T cell receptor beta chains below, sequenced in a study of cytomegalovirus exposure and HLA in healthy donors. 13 Jbeta primers and 60 Vbeta primers were used for the PCR. TCRdb keeps only in-frame clones here, not all; method: immunoSEQ multiplex PCR. The table has 150,000 or so clones, approximately 71% seen once. Sequencing used PBMCs. Source of these receptors: a girl between 5 and 17 years old in good health and CMV-seronegative.

The V gene is TRBV7-2, the J gene TRBJ2-5, with TRBD1 as a possible D gene (5 bases). Per germline, CDR1 SGHTA and CDR2 FQGNSA. V was pared by 6 bases and J by 6 bases, with 17 bases between. CDR3 length: 14 amino acids. CDR3 region: CASSQGAGSKTQYF. CDR3 sequence (DNA): TGTGCCAGCAGTCAAGGGGCAGGGTCGAAGACCCAGTACTTC.

As DNA, the CDR3 is TGTGCCAGCGGTAGGGGGCCTAATGAAAAACTGTTTTTT. The encoded protein is CASGRGPNEKLFF. The V call is TRBV25-1, the J call TRBJ1-4; 7 bases are a match to TRBD1. Germline CDR1 reads MGHDK; CDR2 reads SYGVNS. Germline trimming cut 8 bases from V and 3 bases from J; bases unmatched to any gene: 3. The CDR3 length is 13 residues.

The rearrangement uses TRBV5-1 and TRBJ1-1; a possible D gene is TRBD1 (5 bases). The CDR3 runs to 15 residues. Trimming stripped 1 base from V and 3 bases from J, with 13 bases between. The V gene's germline CDR1 is SGHRS and CDR2 YFSETQ. The CDR3 DNA reads TGCGCCAGCAGCTTGCTTCCGGGAGGGGACACTGAAGCTTTCTTT. It is translated as CASSLLPGGDTEAFF.